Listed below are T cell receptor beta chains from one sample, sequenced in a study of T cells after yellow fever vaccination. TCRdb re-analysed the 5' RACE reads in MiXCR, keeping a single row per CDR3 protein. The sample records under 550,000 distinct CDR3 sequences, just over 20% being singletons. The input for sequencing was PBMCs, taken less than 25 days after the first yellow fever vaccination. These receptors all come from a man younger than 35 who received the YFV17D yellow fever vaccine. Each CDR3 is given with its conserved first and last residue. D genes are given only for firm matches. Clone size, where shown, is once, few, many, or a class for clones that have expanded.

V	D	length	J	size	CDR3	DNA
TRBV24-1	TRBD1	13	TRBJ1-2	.	CATSGQGGYGYTF	TGTGCCACCAGTGGACAGGGGGGATATGGCTACACCTTC
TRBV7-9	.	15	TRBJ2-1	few	CASSATGRVLNEQFF	TGTGCCAGCAGCGCTACAGGGAGGGTTCTAAATGAGCAGTTCTTC
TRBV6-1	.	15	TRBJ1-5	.	CASSGQGYSNQPQHF	TGTGCCAGCAGTGGCCAGGGATATAGCAATCAGCCCCAGCATTTT
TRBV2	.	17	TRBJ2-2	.	CASRDVDRPANTGELFF	TGTGCCAGCAGGGACGTGGACAGACCCGCGAACACCGGGGAGCTGTTTTTT
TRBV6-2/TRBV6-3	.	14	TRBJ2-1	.	CASRTGSGVNEQFF	TGTGCCAGCAGGACAGGCTCAGGGGTCAATGAGCAGTTCTTC
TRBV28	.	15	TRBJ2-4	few	CASSPLDGAKNIQYF	TGTGCCAGCAGCCCCCTCGACGGAGCCAAAAACATTCAGTACTTC
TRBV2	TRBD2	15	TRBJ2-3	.	CASRPGTRSTDTQYF	TGTGCCAGCAGACCCGGGACTAGAAGCACAGATACGCAGTATTTT
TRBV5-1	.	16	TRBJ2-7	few	CASSLRQGTYSYEQYF	TGCGCCAGCAGCTTAAGGCAGGGCACATACTCCTACGAGCAGTACTTC
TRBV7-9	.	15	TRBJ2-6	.	CASSDPTRGANVLTF	TGTGCCAGCAGCGATCCCACCCGTGGGGCCAACGTCCTGACTTTC
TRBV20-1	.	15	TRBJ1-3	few	CSARSPVNSGNTIYF	TGCAGTGCTAGGAGCCCAGTCAACTCTGGAAACACCATATATTTT
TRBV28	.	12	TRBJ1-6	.	CASRSTGTPLHF	TGTGCCAGCAGGTCCACAGGGACCCCCCTCCACTTT
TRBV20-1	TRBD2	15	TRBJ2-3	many	CSAPLQGLELDTQYF	TGCAGTGCTCCACTTCAGGGACTAGAGCTTGATACGCAGTATTTT
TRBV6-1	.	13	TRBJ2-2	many	CASSEPNTGELFF	TGTGCCAGCAGTGAACCAAACACCGGGGAGCTGTTTTTT
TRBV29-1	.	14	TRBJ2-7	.	CSVVTGQRSYEQYF	TGCAGCGTTGTGACCGGCCAGAGATCATACGAGCAGTACTTC
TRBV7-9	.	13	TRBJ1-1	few	CASSLNRATEAFF	TGTGCCAGCAGCTTGAACAGGGCAACTGAAGCTTTCTTT
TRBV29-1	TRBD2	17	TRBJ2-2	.	CSVEAPSGGRNTGELFF	TGCAGCGTTGAAGCACCTAGCGGGGGGAGGAACACCGGGGAGCTGTTTTTT
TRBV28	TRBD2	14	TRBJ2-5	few	CASSPAGGQKTQYF	TGTGCCAGCAGTCCCGCGGGGGGGCAGAAGACCCAGTACTTC
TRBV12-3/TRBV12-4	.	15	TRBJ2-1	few	CASRLAGGGYNEQFF	TGTGCCAGCAGGCTAGCAGGGGGAGGTTACAATGAGCAGTTCTTC
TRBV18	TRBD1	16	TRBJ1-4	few	CASSPDRGMANEKLFF	TGTGCCAGCTCGCCGGACAGGGGAATGGCTAATGAAAAACTGTTTTTT
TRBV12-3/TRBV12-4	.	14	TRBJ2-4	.	CASSLMITEGIQYF	TGTGCCAGCAGTTTAATGATTACTGAGGGCATTCAGTACTTC
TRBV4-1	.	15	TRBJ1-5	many	CASSQGMADNQPQHF	TGCGCCAGCAGCCAAGGTATGGCGGACAATCAGCCCCAGCATTTT
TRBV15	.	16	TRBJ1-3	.	CATSRDPDNPGNTIYF	TGTGCCACCAGCAGAGATCCGGACAACCCTGGAAACACCATATATTTT
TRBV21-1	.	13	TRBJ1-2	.	CASSKGEGCGYTF	TGTGCCAGCAGCAAAGGAGAGGGGTGTGGCTACACCTTC
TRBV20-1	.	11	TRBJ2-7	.	CSASGLAEQYF	TGCAGTGCTAGCGGCCTCGCCGAGCAGTACTTC
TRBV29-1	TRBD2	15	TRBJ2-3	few	CSVILAGGRKDTQYF	TGCAGCGTAATACTAGCGGGGGGGCGTAAAGATACGCAGTATTTT
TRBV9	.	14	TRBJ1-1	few	CASSVEGRDTEAFF	TGTGCCAGCAGCGTAGAGGGCAGGGACACTGAAGCTTTCTTT
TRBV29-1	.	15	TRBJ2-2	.	CSVNRRPSNTGELFF	TGCAGCGTTAACAGAAGACCCTCGAACACCGGGGAGCTGTTTTTT
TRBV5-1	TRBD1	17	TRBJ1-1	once	CASRSDRATGMNTEAFF	TGCGCCAGCAGGAGCGACAGGGCGACGGGAATGAACACTGAAGCTTTCTTT
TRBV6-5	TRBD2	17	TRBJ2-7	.	CASSYSWRVAGGPEQYF	TGTGCCAGCAGTTACTCATGGCGTGTTGCGGGGGGGCCCGAGCAGTACTTC
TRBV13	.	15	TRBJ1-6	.	CASSRAGSYNSPLHF	TGTGCCAGCAGCCGGGCTGGCTCCTATAATTCACCCCTCCACTTT
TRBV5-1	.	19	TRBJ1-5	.	CASSLGLRGTGLGGGPQHF	TGCGCCAGCAGCTTGGGCCTCCGCGGAACAGGGCTTGGAGGGGGGCCCCAGCATTTT
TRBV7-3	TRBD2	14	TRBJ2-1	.	CASSSTAGRGEQFF	TGTGCCAGCAGCTCCACGGCGGGGAGGGGTGAGCAGTTCTTC
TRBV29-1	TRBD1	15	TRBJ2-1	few	CSVEDLGQGYNEQFF	TGCAGCGTTGAAGATCTGGGACAGGGTTACAATGAGCAGTTCTTC
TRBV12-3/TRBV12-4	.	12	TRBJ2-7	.	CASTSGSYEQYF	TGTGCCAGCACCTCAGGGTCCTACGAGCAGTACTTC
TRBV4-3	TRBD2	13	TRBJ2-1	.	CASKAGGRNEQFF	TGCGCCAGCAAGGCGGGGGGCCGCAATGAGCAGTTCTTC
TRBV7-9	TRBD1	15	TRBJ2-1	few	CASSSDGTGGHEQFF	TGTGCCAGCAGTTCCGACGGGACAGGGGGTCATGAGCAGTTCTTC
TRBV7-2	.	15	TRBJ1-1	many	CASSLGGAWDTEAFF	TGTGCCAGCAGCTTAGGTGGTGCCTGGGACACTGAAGCTTTCTTT
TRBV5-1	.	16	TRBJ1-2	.	CASSLGGRRGGYGYTF	TGCGCCAGCAGCTTGGGGGGGCGCCGAGGGGGCTATGGCTACACCTTC
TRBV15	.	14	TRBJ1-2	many	CATSRGGLNYGYTF	TGTGCCACCAGCAGAGGAGGGCTCAACTATGGCTACACCTTC
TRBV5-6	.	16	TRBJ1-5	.	CASSRRTRDLLMSQHF	TGTGCCAGCAGCCGCCGTACCCGGGACCTATTAATGTCCCAGCATTTT
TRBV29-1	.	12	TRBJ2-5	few	CSVGQGGETQYF	TGCAGCGTTGGGCAGGGGGGAGAGACCCAGTACTTC
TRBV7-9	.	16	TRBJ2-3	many	CASSNPGKGGADTQYF	TGTGCCAGCAGCAATCCAGGGAAAGGTGGTGCAGATACGCAGTATTTT
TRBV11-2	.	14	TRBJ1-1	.	CASSFGPGNTEAFF	TGTGCCAGCAGCTTCGGACCCGGGAACACTGAAGCTTTCTTT
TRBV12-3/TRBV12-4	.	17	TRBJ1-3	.	CASSISTVPFSGNTIYF	TGTGCCAGCAGCATTTCGACCGTTCCCTTCTCTGGAAACACCATATATTTT
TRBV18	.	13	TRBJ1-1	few	CASSPGQLEGAFF	TGTGCCAGCTCACCGGGTCAACTCGAGGGAGCTTTCTTT
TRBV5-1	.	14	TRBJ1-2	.	CASSLLGNDYGYTF	TGCGCCAGCAGCTTACTAGGGAACGACTATGGCTACACCTTC
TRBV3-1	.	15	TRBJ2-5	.	CASSPEGRYQETQYF	TGTGCCAGCAGTCCGGAGGGCCGGTACCAAGAGACCCAGTACTTC
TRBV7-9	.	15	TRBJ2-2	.	CASSGTRQVDGELFF	TGTGCCAGCAGCGGCACCCGACAGGTTGACGGGGAGCTGTTTTTT
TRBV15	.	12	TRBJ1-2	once	CATSTSRGGYTF	TGTGCCACCAGCACCTCGAGGGGGGGCTACACCTTC
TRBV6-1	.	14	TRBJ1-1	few	CASTPQVGLTEAFF	TGTGCCAGCACCCCCCAGGTGGGCCTCACTGAAGCTTTCTTT
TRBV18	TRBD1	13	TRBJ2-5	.	CASSPPTGRTQYF	TGTGCCAGCTCACCACCGACAGGGCGGACCCAGTACTTC
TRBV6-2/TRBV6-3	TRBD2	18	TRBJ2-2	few	CASSYSLVAGENTGELFF	TGTGCCAGCAGTTACTCGCTTGTAGCGGGGGAGAACACCGGGGAGCTGTTTTTT
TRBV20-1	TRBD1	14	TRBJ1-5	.	CSVVQGAENQPQHF	TGCAGTGTCGTACAGGGGGCAGAGAATCAGCCCCAGCATTTT
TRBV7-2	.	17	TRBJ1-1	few	CASSRPIGRKMNTEAFF	TGTGCCAGCAGCCGCCCTATCGGACGGAAAATGAACACTGAAGCTTTCTTT
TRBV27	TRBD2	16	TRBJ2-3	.	CASSSSPAGGTDTQYF	TGTGCCAGCAGTTCCTCCCCTGCGGGGGGCACAGATACGCAGTATTTT
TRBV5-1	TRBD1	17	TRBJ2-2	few	CASSLAGQGADTGELFF	TGCGCCAGCAGCTTGGCCGGGCAGGGGGCCGACACCGGGGAGCTGTTTTTT
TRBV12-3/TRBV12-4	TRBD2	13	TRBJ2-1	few	CASSRTSWNEQFF	TGTGCCAGCAGCCGGACTAGCTGGAATGAGCAGTTCTTC